The 18 T cell receptor beta chains in this list originate from one sample, sequenced in a study of OX40 agonist ivuxolimab in advanced cancers. Assay: immunoSEQ multiplex PCR; the TCRdb copy retains only in-frame clones and omits some. The sample gives about 86,000 clones, around 88% of which show up once; less than 1.5% is in the top ten. The source material was CD4+ or CD8+ T cells sorted from blood, sampled in a trial of the OX40 agonist ivuxolimab. These receptors were obtained from an adult with an advanced solid tumor such as melanoma, head and neck, liver or kidney cancer.

This chain joins TRBV13 and TRBJ1-4; possible D gene TRBD1, 6 bases. CDR3 length: 14 residues. Germline CDR1 PRHDT, CDR2 FYEKMQ (reference sequence). V gave up 5 bases and J gave up 8 bases, with 15 bases separating them. The CDR3 DNA reads as TGTGCCAGCAGCCCACCGGGGGGCTACGAAAAACTGTTTTTT. This sequence encodes CASSPPGGYEKLFF.

This chain connects TRBV6-6 to TRBJ1-6, with D possibly being TRBD1 (6 bases). The CDR3 has 15 residues. Germline CDR1 and CDR2: MNHNY and SVGAGI (reference sequence). V gave up 0 bases and J gave up 6 bases, with 9 bases separating them. The CDR3 loop reads CASSYSQGRNSPLHF. CDR3 DNA: TGTGCCAGCAGTTACTCGCAGGGGCGTAATTCACCCCTCCACTTT.

The V call is TRBV10-3, the J call TRBJ2-3, with D maybe TRBD2 (6 bases). The CDR3 length is 14 residues. Trimming cost V 10 bases and J 0 bases, with 14 bases left between them. CDR1 is ENHRY and CDR2 is SYGVKD in the germline V gene. The CDR3, as DNA: TGTGCCACCGGGACTCGATCTAGCACAGATACGCAGTATTTT. Its protein is CATGTRSSTDTQYF.

The CDR3 DNA sequence: TGTGCCAGCAGCAATGGCGCGGGAGGGCCGATCTACGAGCAGTACTTC. Translated: CASSNGAGGPIYEQYF. The chain uses TRBV21-1 and TRBJ2-7; the tabulated D call, TRBD2, remains unverified against the DNA. TRBV21-1 is classified as a pseudogene. There are 16 residues in the CDR3.

The V call is TRBV19, the J call TRBJ2-7; D is perhaps TRBD2 (6 bases). Germline lookup yields CDR1 LNHDA and CDR2 SQIVND (reference sequence). V dropped 5 bases and J dropped 3 bases, with 14 bases sitting between them. CDR3 length equals 14 residues. CDR3 in DNA: TGTGCCAGTAGTGCATCATCCGGGAGCTACGAGCAGTACTTC. This codes for CASSASSGSYEQYF.

The chain links TRBV5-1 to TRBJ1-2; no clear D gene. Germline-derived CDR1 and CDR2 are SGHRS and YFSETQ. Trimming took 0 bases from V and 5 from J, leaving 11 bases between them. The length of the CDR3 is 14 residues. The CDR3 nucleotides read TGCGCCAGCAGCTTGGCAGTGCCTCCTTATGGCTACACCTTC. Amino acids: CASSLAVPPYGYTF.

This clone showed up just once. The V gene is TRBV19, the J gene TRBJ1-5, with D unresolved. Deletions cut 3 bases from V and 4 bases from J, with 19 bases between. The CDR3 has 17 amino acids. Germline V gene lookup returns CDR1 LNHDA and CDR2 SQIVND (reference sequence). CDR3 residues: CASSMESPGMGNQPQHF. The CDR3 DNA follows: TGTGCCAGTAGTATGGAGTCGCCAGGTATGGGGAATCAGCCCCAGCATTTT.

The rearrangement uses TRBV5-1 and TRBJ2-3, with D perhaps TRBD1 or TRBD2 (7 bases each). This CDR3 region has 15 residues. Germline V CDR1 and CDR2: SGHRS, YFSETQ. The ends were cut back, 4 bases at V and 4 bases at J, with 16 bases in the middle. The CDR3 loop reads CASSRGQREADTQYF. The DNA of the CDR3 is TGCGCCAGCAGCCGGGGACAGCGGGAAGCAGATACGCAGTATTTT.

J is TRBJ2-7 and V is TRBV5-1; 7 nucleotides line up with TRBD2. CDR1 is SGHRS and CDR2 is YFSETQ in the germline V gene. The junction had 4 bases not matched to a gene; V was cut back by 4 bases and J by 6 bases. This CDR3 spans 12 amino acids. The CDR3 DNA reads as TGCGCCAGCAGCCTGGGGGGGTCCGAGCAGTACTTC. It codes for CASSLGGSEQYF.

CDR3 amino acids: CASSGGRQGTGHQPQHF. The CDR3 DNA is TGTGCCAGCAGCGGAGGAAGGCAAGGGACAGGGCATCAGCCCCAGCATTTT. The chain recombines TRBV7-8 with TRBJ1-5; the match to TRBD1 covers 9 bases. V lost 5 bases and J lost 5; bases outside the gene matches: 13. CDR3 size: 17 residues. Germline assignment: CDR1 SGHVS and CDR2 FQNEAQ.

The chain couples TRBV18 to TRBJ1-2; maybe TRBD1 (5 bases). From germline, CDR1 is KGHSH and CDR2 LQKENI. The V end lost 3 bases, the J end lost 4 bases, and 12 bases lay between the germline ends. This CDR3 has 14 amino acids. CDR3 coding DNA: TGTGCCAGCTCACCCGGGACGGACCCCTATGGCTACACCTTC. This translates into CASSPGTDPYGYTF.

The chain is built from TRBV5-1 and TRBJ1-1, with unresolved D. CDR3 length: 17 amino acids. Germline CDR1 and CDR2: SGHRS and YFSETQ. V was clipped by 0 bases and J by 2 bases, with 17 bases between them. The CDR3 DNA follows: TGCGCCAGCAGCTTGGTATATTCCCTCCGGGGTAACACTGAAGCTTTCTTT. It codes for CASSLVYSLRGNTEAFF.

The table lists this clone with a few counts. DNA of the CDR3: TGTGCCAGCAGGCGTAGCGGGACCTCCTACGAGCAGTACTTC. Its translation: CASRRSGTSYEQYF. The chain combines TRBV27 with TRBJ2-7; 8 positions match TRBD2. The CDR3 consists of 14 residues. The germline V gene has CDR1 MNHEY and CDR2 SMNVEV (reference sequence). The V and J ends lost 6 bases and 0 bases, in that order; junction bases with no gene match: 4.

This chain uses TRBV5-4 with TRBJ1-1; D is ambiguous. The CDR3 consists of 11 residues. Germline CDR1 reads SGHNT; CDR2 reads YYREEE (reference sequence). With 4 bases removed from V and 3 bases from J, the gap between germline ends came to 4 bases. The CDR3 loop is CASSRDTEAFF. CDR3 DNA sequence: TGTGCCAGCAGCCGGGACACTGAAGCTTTCTTT.

For this clone: Additional DNA sequences in this sample encode the identical CDR3. The chain combines TRBV30 with TRBJ1-2; a possible D gene is TRBD1 (5 bases). The ends were cut back, 0 bases at V and 5 bases at J, with 7 bases in the middle. The CDR3 is made up of 12 amino acids. Germline V lookup: CDR1 GTSNPN, CDR2 SVGIG (reference sequence). Here the CDR3 DNA reads TGTGCCTGGAGTGTACGGGGGTATGGCTACACCTTC. It is translated as CAWSVRGYGYTF.

V usage is TRBV6-6 and J usage is TRBJ2-7, with 11 bases that match TRBD1. The length of the CDR3 is 16 residues. J gave up 0 bases and V 4 bases, and 5 bases lay outside the gene matches. Per the germline V gene, CDR1 is MNHNY and CDR2 is SVGAGI (reference sequence). CDR3 loop: CASSSGQGASSYEQYF. CDR3 DNA sequence: TGTGCCAGCAGTTCCGGACAGGGGGCGAGCTCCTACGAGCAGTACTTC.

V and J are TRBV4-3 and TRBJ2-3; the D call may be TRBD1 or TRBD2 (5 bases each). Trimming took 8 bases from V and 9 from J, leaving 24 bases between them. Looked up from germline, CDR1 is LGHNA and CDR2 is YSLEER. The CDR3 runs 15 residues. The CDR3 sequence: CASGGLDFLRGTQYF. The CDR3 DNA reads as TGCGCCAGCGGGGGTCTGGACTTTCTCCGAGGAACGCAGTATTTT.

This clone was seen only a few times. The rearrangement links TRBV2 to TRBJ2-7, with D possibly TRBD1 on 6 matching bases. Germline lookup yields CDR1 SNHLY and CDR2 FYNNEI. With 7 bases removed from V and 5 bases from J, the gap between germline ends came to 9 bases. This CDR3 region has 11 residues. As DNA, the CDR3 is TGTGCCAGCATACAGGGCAACGAGCAGTACTTC. Translating gives CASIQGNEQYF.